The 16 T cell receptor beta chains below come from one sample, sequenced in a study of shared clonotypes between healthy human individuals. Only in-frame clones appear in the TCRdb table, and some are missing; sequencing was by immunoSEQ multiplex PCR. There are around 1.1 million clones in the sample; 75% to 85% occur only once, and roughly 0.57% lies in the top ten. Sequencing was carried out using memory CD4+ T cells from PBMCs. Subset of the sample: CD45RA-negative fraction. The receptor set was obtained from a man aged 18 to 29 in good health. Some clones in this sample may be carry-over from other donors' samples.

J is TRBJ1-5 and V is TRBV5-4; maybe TRBD1 (5 bases). The germline CDR1 and CDR2 sequences are SGHNT and YYREEE (reference sequence). The CDR3 totals 13 residues. V lost 3 bases and J lost 3, with 7 bases in between. The chain's CDR3 is CASSWGPNQPQHF. CDR3 DNA: TGTGCCAGCAGCTGGGGCCCCAATCAGCCCCAGCATTTT.

This sequence joins TRBV28 and TRBJ1-4; tentatively, D is TRBD1 (5 bases). V was cut by 6 bases and J by 6 bases, with 14 bases left in between. This CDR3 contains 14 residues. The germline CDR1 and CDR2 sequences are MDHEN and SYDVKM. The CDR3 spells CASSPSGVHEKLFF. CDR3 coding DNA: TGTGCCAGCAGCCCCTCGGGGGTGCATGAAAAACTGTTTTTT.

This clone was recorded only once. The V gene is TRBV5-1, the J gene TRBJ2-5; D may be TRBD2 (5 bases). Trimming pared 7 bases from V and 2 bases from J, leaving 15 bases between. The CDR3 length is 14 residues. The germline V gene encodes CDR1 SGHRS and CDR2 YFSETQ. CDR3 protein: CASGQGLAQETQYF. DNA for the CDR3: TGCGCCAGCGGTCAAGGACTGGCACAAGAGACCCAGTACTTC. Full variable domain (outside the CDR3, taken from reference TRBV5-1 and TRBJ2-5): KAGVTQTPRYLIKTRGQQVTLSCSPISGHRSVSWYQQTPGQGLQFLFEYFSETQRNKGNFPGRFSGRQFSNSRSEMNVSTLELGDSALYLCASGQGLAQETQYFGPGTRLLVL.

The rearrangement uses TRBV7-3 and TRBJ2-5, with TRBD1 identical over 7 bases. Unmatched junction bases numbered 7, after V lost 2 bases and J lost 4 bases. The germline gives CDR1 SGHTA, CDR2 FQGTGA. The CDR3 extends over 15 amino acids. CDR3 region: CASSLGTGVRETQYF. Written as DNA, the CDR3 is TGTGCCAGCAGCTTAGGAACAGGGGTGAGAGAGACCCAGTACTTC.

The CDR3 sequence: CASSETGGEQFF. The CDR3 bases are TGTGCCAGCAGTGAAACTGGTGGGGAGCAGTTCTTC. The V call is TRBV2, the J call TRBJ2-1; D is undetermined. Looked up from germline, CDR1 is SNHLY and CDR2 is FYNNEI. The CDR3 sequence is 12 residues long. V was trimmed by 2 bases and J by 10 bases, leaving 9 bases between them.

This sequence joins TRBV10-3 and TRBJ2-3; no definite D call. The germline CDR1 and CDR2 sequences are ENHRY and SYGVKD. This CDR3 has 13 residues. V lost 2 bases to trimming and J lost 6 bases, with 9 bases between them. The CDR3 nucleotides are TGTGCCATCAGTGAGCACTTCAAGGATACGCAGTATTTT. This codes for CAISEHFKDTQYF.

A note on this clone: A much more abundant neighbour one base away suggests this may be a read error. The V gene is TRBV2, the J gene TRBJ1-5; D remains unclear. This CDR3 comprises 14 residues. V dropped 5 bases and J dropped 7 bases, with 15 bases sitting between them. Germline V lookup: CDR1 SNHLY, CDR2 FYNNEI. CDR3 bases: TGTGCCAGCAGTCAGAAATCGGGTGGGCAGCCCCAGCATTTT. Translation gives CASSQKSGGQPQHF.

Of note for this clone: This may arise from a read error, as a much more abundant clone is one base away. The conserved phenylalanine or tryptophan is not found at the CDR3 terminus, so this likely reflects a read error. This chain connects TRBV5-1 to TRBJ2-6; D is possibly TRBD1 or TRBD2 (5 bases each). Trimming left V 4 bases short and J 4 bases short, with 15 bases between. This CDR3 is built from 16 residues. Germline loops: CDR1 SGHRS, CDR2 YFSETQ. In nucleotides, the CDR3 is TGCGCCAGCAGCCCGGTTCCAGGGACCGGGGCCAACGTCCTGACTTCC. It encodes CASSPVPGTGANVLTS.

About this clone itself: Given a much more abundant clone one base away, this may be a read error. V is TRBV7-3 and J is TRBJ1-1; D ambiguous. V dropped 3 bases and J dropped 1 base, with 6 bases sitting between them. The length of the CDR3 is 13 residues. Germline CDR1 reads SGHTA; CDR2 reads FQGTGA. The CDR3 sequence is CASSFDWNTEAFF. Written as DNA, the CDR3 is TGTGCCAGCAGCTTTGACTGGAACACTGAAGCTTTCTTT.

A note on this clone: This sequence may be a read error, since a much larger clone differs from it by one base. Within the sample, other DNA sequences also encode this same CDR3. The rearrangement links TRBV7-3 to TRBJ1-2; maybe TRBD1 (5 bases). Germline CDR1 is SGHTA and CDR2 is FQGTGA. The V end lost 3 bases, the J end lost 5 bases, and 10 bases lay between the germline ends. This CDR3 comprises 13 residues. The CDR3: CASSLGRDYGYTF. The DNA for the CDR3 is TGTGCCAGCAGCTTGGGCAGGGATTATGGCTACACCTTC.

The chain combines TRBV28 with TRBJ1-2, with D possibly TRBD1 on 6 matching bases. The germline V gene encodes CDR1 MDHEN and CDR2 SYDVKM. This CDR3 contains 14 residues. V shed 5 bases and J shed 3 bases, with 13 bases lying between them. In DNA, the CDR3 is TGTGCCAGCAGTCCCTCAGGGGCGGACTATGGCTACACCTTC. It yields the protein CASSPSGADYGYTF.

The gene calls are TRBV15 and TRBJ2-3; D ambiguous. CDR3 length: 15 amino acids. Germline CDR1 and CDR2: LNHNV and YYDKDF (reference sequence). V shed 0 bases and J shed 3 bases, with 10 bases lying between them. CDR3 nucleotide sequence: TGTGCCACCAGCAGAGATCCGACCTGGACAGATACGCAGTATTTT. Protein: CATSRDPTWTDTQYF.

The rearrangement joins TRBV14 to TRBJ2-7; D might be TRBD2 (6 bases). The ends were cut back, 3 bases at V and 2 bases at J, with 14 bases in the middle. The germline CDR1 and CDR2 sequences are SGHDN and FVKESK. This CDR3 is built from 15 residues. CDR3 in amino acids: CASSQSSGRAYEQYF. The CDR3 bases are TGTGCCAGCAGCCAGTCCAGCGGGCGGGCCTACGAGCAGTACTTC.

The V call is TRBV7-3, the J call TRBJ2-5; 13 bases align to TRBD2. V gave up 1 base and J gave up 5 bases; unmatched junction bases: 4. The CDR3 is 16 residues long. In germline, CDR1 is SGHTA, CDR2 FQGTGA. The CDR3 loop reads CASSLRTSGSVETQYF. The CDR3 DNA is TGTGCCAGCAGCTTAAGGACTAGCGGGAGTGTGGAGACCCAGTACTTC.

Comment on this clone: This sample includes further DNA sequences coding for the same CDR3. The chain joins TRBV7-9 to TRBJ1-4; a weak D match, TRBD1 (6 bases). The CDR3 is 15 amino acids. The germline V gene has CDR1 SEHNR and CDR2 FQNEAQ (reference sequence). Trimming removed 5 bases at V and 2 bases at J, with 12 bases between. The CDR3 DNA sequence: TGTGCCAGCAGCCCCAGAGGGGGGACTAATGAAAAACTGTTTTTT. Protein product: CASSPRGGTNEKLFF.

This clone was observed many times. This CDR3 is also generated by other DNA sequences in the sample. The chain joins TRBV7-6 to TRBJ2-2, with D tentatively TRBD1 or TRBD2 (5 bases each). V dropped 1 base and J dropped 6 bases, with 18 bases sitting between them. Per the germline V gene, CDR1 is SGHVS and CDR2 is FNYEAQ. This CDR3 is 17 amino acids long. CDR3 in amino acids: CASSLDQGWLASGELFF. The CDR3 DNA reads as TGTGCCAGCAGCTTAGACCAGGGTTGGCTAGCTTCCGGGGAGCTGTTTTTT.